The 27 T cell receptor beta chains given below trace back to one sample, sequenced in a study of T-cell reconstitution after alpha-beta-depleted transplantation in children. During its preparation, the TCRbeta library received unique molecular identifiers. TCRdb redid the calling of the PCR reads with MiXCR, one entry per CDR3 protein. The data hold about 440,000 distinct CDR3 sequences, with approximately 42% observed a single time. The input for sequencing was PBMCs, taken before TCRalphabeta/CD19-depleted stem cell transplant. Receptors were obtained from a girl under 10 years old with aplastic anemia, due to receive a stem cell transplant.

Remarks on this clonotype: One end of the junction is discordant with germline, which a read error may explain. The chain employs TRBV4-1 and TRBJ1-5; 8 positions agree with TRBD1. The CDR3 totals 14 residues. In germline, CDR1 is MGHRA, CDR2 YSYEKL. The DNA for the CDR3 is TGCCCCAGCAGCCCGACAGGGGCGAATCAGCCCCAGCATTTT. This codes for CPSSPTGANQPQHF.

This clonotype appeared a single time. CDR3 protein: CASSPRWAGDQKLFF. CDR3 DNA sequence: TGCGCCAGCAGCCCTCGGTGGGCTGGAGATCAAAAACTGTTTTTT. This chain uses TRBV5-1 with TRBJ1-4; D is unclear. The CDR3 spans 15 residues. The germline V gene has CDR1 SGHRS and CDR2 YFSETQ. Trimming pared 4 bases from V and 9 bases from J, leaving 19 bases between.

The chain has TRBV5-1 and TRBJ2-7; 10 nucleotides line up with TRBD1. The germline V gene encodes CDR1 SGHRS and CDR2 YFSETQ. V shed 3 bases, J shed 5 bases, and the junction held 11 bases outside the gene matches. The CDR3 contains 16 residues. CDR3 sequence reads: CASSWGGLGTGDEQYF. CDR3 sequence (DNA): TGCGCCAGCAGCTGGGGAGGACTGGGGACAGGGGACGAGCAGTACTTC.

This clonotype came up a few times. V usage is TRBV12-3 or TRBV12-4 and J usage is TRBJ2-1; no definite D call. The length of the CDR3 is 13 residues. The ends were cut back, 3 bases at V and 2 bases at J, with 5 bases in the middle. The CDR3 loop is CASSFSTYNEQFF. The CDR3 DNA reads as TGTGCCAGCAGTTTTTCTACCTACAATGAGCAGTTCTTC.

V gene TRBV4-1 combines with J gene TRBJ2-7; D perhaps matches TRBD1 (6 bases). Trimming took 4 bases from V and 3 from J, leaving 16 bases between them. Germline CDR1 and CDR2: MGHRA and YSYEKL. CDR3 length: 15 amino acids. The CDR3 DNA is TGCGCCAGCAGCCCTATGGGTACAGGGAGCTACGAGCAGTACTTC. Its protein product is CASSPMGTGSYEQYF.

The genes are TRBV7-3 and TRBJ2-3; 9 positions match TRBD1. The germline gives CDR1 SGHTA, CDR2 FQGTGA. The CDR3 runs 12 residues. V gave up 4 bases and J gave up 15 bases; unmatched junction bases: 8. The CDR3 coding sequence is TGTGCCAGCAGCTCGGGACAGGGAATTTATTATTTT. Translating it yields CASSSGQGIYYF.

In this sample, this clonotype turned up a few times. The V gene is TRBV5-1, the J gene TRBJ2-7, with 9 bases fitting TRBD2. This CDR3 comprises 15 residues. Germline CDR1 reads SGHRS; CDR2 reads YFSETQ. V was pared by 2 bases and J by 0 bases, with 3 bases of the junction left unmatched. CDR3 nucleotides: TGCGCCAGCAGCTTTGGGACTAGCATCTCCTACGAGCAGTACTTC. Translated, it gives CASSFGTSISYEQYF.

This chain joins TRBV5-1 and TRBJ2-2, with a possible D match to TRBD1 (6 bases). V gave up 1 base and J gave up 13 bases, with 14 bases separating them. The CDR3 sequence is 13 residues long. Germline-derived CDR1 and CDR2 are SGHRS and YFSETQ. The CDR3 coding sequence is TGCGCCAGCAGCTTGCGAGAGGGGGTATGGCTGTTTTTT. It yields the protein CASSLREGVWLFF.

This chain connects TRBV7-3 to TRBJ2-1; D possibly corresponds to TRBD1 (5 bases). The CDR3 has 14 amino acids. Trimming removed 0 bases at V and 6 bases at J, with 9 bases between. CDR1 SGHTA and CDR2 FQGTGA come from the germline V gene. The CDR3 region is CASSLTMGPNEQFF. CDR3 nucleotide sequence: TGTGCCAGCAGCTTAACGATGGGGCCCAATGAGCAGTTCTTC.

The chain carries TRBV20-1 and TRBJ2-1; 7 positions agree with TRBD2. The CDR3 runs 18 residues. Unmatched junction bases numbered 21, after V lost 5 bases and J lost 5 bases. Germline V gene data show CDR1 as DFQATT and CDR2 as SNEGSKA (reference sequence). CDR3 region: CSARRSGFRLADNNEQFF. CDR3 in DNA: TGCAGTGCTCGACGGTCGGGGTTTCGCCTAGCGGATAACAATGAGCAGTTCTTC.

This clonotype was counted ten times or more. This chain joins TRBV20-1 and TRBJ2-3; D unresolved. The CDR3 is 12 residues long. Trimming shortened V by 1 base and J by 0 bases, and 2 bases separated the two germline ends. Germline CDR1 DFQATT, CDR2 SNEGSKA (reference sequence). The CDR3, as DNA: TGCAGTGCTAGAGGAAGCACAGATACGCAGTATTTT. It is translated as CSARGSTDTQYF.

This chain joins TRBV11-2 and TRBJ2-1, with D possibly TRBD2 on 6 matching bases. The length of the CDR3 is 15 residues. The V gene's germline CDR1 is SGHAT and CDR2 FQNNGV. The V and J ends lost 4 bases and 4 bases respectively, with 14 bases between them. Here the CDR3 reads CASSSWASEYNEQFF. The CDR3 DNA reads TGTGCCAGCAGCTCGTGGGCTAGCGAGTACAATGAGCAGTTCTTC.

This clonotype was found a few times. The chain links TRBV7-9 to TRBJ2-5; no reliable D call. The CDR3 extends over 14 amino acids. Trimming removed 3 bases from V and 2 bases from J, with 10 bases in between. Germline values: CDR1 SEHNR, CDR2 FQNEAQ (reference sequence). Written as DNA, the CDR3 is TGTGCCAGCAGCTTTTCGGGTTTACAAGAGACCCAGTACTTC. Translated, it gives CASSFSGLQETQYF.

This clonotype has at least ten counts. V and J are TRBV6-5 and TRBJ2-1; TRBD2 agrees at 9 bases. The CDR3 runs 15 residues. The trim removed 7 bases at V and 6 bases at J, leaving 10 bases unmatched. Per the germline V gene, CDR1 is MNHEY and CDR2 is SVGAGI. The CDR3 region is CASNKPGLASNEQFF. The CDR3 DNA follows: TGTGCCAGCAACAAACCGGGACTAGCATCCAATGAGCAGTTCTTC.

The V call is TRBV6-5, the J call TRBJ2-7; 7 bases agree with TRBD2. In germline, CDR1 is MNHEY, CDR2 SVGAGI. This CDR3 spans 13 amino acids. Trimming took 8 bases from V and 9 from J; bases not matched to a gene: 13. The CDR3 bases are TGTGCCAGCGGACGGACTAGTTCGCCATCGCAGTACTTC. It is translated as CASGRTSSPSQYF.

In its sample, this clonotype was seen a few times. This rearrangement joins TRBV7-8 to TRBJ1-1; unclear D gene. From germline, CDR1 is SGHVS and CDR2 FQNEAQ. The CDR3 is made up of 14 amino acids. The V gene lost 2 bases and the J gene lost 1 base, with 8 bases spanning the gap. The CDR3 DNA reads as TGTGCCAGCAGCTTACCGGCGCAGAACACTGAAGCTTTCTTT. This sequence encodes CASSLPAQNTEAFF.

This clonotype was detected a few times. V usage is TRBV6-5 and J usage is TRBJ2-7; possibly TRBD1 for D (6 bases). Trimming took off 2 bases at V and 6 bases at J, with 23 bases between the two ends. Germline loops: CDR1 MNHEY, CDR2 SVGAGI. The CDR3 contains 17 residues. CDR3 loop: CASSYRIQGPQYAEQYF. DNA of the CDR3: TGTGCCAGCAGTTACCGAATACAGGGTCCACAGTACGCCGAGCAGTACTTC.

The CDR3 DNA reads as TGTGCCAGCAGTTCGGCCGGGACAGGGAAGACCGCACTGTTTTTT. Encoded protein: CASSSAGTGKTALFF. The rearrangement uses TRBV28 and TRBJ1-4; 9 bases fit TRBD1. Germline CDR1 is MDHEN and CDR2 is SYDVKM. This CDR3 region has 15 residues. The junction had 13 bases not matched to a gene; V was cut back by 4 bases and J by 13 bases.

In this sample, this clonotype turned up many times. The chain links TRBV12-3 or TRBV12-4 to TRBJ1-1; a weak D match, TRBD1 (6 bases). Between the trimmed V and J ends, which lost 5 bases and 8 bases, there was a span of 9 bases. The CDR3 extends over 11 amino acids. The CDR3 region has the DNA TGTGCCAGCAGTCAGGGGCGAGAAGCTTTCTTT. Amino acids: CASSQGREAFF.

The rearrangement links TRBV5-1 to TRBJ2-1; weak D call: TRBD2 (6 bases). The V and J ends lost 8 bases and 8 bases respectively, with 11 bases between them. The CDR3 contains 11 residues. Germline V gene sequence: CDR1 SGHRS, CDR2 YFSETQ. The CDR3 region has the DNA TGCGCCAGTGGGGGAGGCCATGAGCAGTTCTTC. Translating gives CASGGGHEQFF.

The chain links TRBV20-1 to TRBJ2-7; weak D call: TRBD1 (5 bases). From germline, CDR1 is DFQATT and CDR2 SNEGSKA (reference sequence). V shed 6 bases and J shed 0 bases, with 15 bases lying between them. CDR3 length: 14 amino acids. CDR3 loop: CSALPLTVSYEQYF. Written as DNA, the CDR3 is TGCAGTGCCCTCCCCTTGACAGTCTCCTACGAGCAGTACTTC.

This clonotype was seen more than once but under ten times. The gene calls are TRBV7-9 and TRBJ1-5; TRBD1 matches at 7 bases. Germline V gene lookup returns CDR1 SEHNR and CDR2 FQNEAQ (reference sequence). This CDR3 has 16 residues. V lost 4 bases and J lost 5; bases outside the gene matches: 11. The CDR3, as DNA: TGTGCCAGCAGCTGGGGTGGAGGGGGCAAATATCAGCCCCAGCATTTT. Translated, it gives CASSWGGGGKYQPQHF.

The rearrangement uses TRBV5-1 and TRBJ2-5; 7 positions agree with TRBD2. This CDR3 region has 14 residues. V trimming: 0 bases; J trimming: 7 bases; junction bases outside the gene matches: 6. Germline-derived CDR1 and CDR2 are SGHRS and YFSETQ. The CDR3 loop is CASSLEGTIGTQYF. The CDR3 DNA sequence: TGCGCCAGCAGCTTGGAAGGGACTATCGGGACCCAGTACTTC.

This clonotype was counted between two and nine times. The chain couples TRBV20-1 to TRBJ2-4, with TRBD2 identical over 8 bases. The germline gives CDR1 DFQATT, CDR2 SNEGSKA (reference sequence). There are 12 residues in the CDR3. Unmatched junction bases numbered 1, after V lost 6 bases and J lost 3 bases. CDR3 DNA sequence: TGCAGTGCCGGGACTAGCAAAAACATTCAGTACTTC. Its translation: CSAGTSKNIQYF.

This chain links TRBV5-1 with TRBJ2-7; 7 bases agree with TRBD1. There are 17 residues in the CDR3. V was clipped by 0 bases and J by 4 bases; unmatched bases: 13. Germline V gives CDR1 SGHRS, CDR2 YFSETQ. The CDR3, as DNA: TGCGCCAGCAGCTTGGGGACAGGTCAGCCGATTTTGTACGAGCAGTACTTC. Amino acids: CASSLGTGQPILYEQYF.

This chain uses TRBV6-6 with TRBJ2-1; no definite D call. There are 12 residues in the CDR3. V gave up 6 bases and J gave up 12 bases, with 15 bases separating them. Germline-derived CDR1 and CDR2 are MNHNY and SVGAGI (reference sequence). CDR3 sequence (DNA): TGTGCCAGCAGCCCGCTGGATGCTTTGCAGTTCTTC. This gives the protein CASSPLDALQFF.

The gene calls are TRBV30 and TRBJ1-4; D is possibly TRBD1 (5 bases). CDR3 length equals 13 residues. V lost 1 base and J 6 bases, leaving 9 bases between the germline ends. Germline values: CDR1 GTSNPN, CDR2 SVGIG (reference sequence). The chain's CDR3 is CAWSAPGHEKLFF. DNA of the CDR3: TGTGCCTGGAGTGCGCCGGGACATGAAAAACTGTTTTTT.